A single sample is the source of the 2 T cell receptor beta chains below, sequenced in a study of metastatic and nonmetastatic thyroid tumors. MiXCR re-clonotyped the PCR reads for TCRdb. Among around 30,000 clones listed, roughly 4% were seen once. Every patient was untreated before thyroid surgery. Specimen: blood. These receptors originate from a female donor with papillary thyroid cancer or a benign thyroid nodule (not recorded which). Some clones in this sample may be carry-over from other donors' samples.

In nucleotides, the CDR3 is TGTGCCAGCAGGAGGACAGCGTATAGCTACACCTTC. Encoded protein: CASRRTAYSYTF. The gene calls are TRBV2 and TRBJ1-2, with D perhaps matching TRBD1 (6 bases). The ends were cut back, 6 bases at V and 9 bases at J, with 14 bases in the middle. CDR1 and CDR2 (germline): SNHLY, FYNNEI. This CDR3 has 12 amino acids.

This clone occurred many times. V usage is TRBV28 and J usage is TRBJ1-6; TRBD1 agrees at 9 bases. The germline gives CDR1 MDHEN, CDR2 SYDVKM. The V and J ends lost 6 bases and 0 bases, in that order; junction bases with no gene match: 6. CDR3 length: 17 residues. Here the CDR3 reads CASRPGQGSSYNSPLHF. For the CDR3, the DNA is TGTGCCAGCAGGCCGGGACAGGGAAGCTCCTATAATTCACCCCTCCACTTT.